This T cell receptor (beta chain) was sequenced during a study of tumor and adjacent non-tumor tissue in lung cancer. Germline CDR1 reads SQVTM; CDR2 reads ANQGSEA. This CDR3 comprises 14 residues. On this clonotype itself: Germline is not matched at one junction end, which may reflect a read error.

TCRbeta libraries were built with three rounds of nested PCR, modified from ARM-PCR. TCRdb ran MiXCR on the multiplex PCR reads and lists one entry per CDR3 protein. The table records 90,000 to 100,000 distinct CDR3 sequences, roughly 78% of them present only once. No cell sorting was done before RNA was extracted from the tissue. Distant lung tissue was collected more than 3 cm away from the tumor edge. This TCR derives from a man aged 60 to 69 with small cell lung cancer. The chain combines TRBV29-1 with TRBJ2-1, with D tentatively TRBD1 (6 bases). The specimen sequenced was distant non-tumor lung tissue. CDR3 nucleotides: TGCAGCGTTGTATCCAGGGGCACCTACAATCAGCAATTCTTC. This encodes CSVVSRGTYNQQFF.